The clone carrying this T cell receptor (beta chain) occurred many times. Its cognate antigen is unknown. V was shortened by 5 bases and J by 1 base, with 11 bases between the two germline ends. In germline, CDR1 is MNHNS, CDR2 SASEGT. The CDR3 is 14 amino acids. This sample was taken from a study of T cell repertoires in cytomegalovirus infection. For the study at large: The public TCR beta signatures pointed to both CMV infection and matching HLA type. Study-wide results and caveats: Cumulative public TCR beta family frequency identified carriers of CMV plus the relevant HLA. Clonotype analysis showed dominance of the ex vivo response by HLA-C-restricted CMV-specific TCR beta clonotypes.

One entry per CDR3 protein results from TCRdb running MiXCR on the reads. The data contain just over 150,000 distinct CDR3 sequences, roughly a quarter of them singletons. This TCR was recovered from a human donor in good health (CMV status not recorded). Some clones in this sample may be carry-over from other donors' samples. Sequencing input: PBMCs. The chain carries TRBV6-1 and TRBJ1-2, with D tentatively TRBD1 (5 bases). The CDR3 sequence: CASSQTDSNYGYTF. The CDR3 DNA reads as TGTGCCAGCAGTCAGACTGACAGTAACTATGGCTACACCTTC.